The source of this T cell receptor beta chain is a study of CD8+ T cells in alopecia areata. The study, taken as a whole, reports: Relative to normal scalp, lesional scalp, especially alopecia totalis/universalis, showed higher clonality. Tofacitinib yielded significantly lower scalp clonality and fewer expanded CD8+ clones among the top 100. Scalp samples also yield sequences from resident alphabeta T cells of normal skin. The study found that many expanded lesional clones persisted in scalp and blood during tofacitinib.

With respect to this clone: Its antigen is unknown.

RNA extraction and reverse transcription yielded cDNA as sequencing template. The protocol was immunoSEQ multiplex PCR, while the TCRdb copy is restricted to in-frame clones and leaves out a portion. The sample has hundreds of thousands of clones, 58% seen once. This sample's treatment: oral pan-JAK inhibitor, 5-10 mg twice daily. Sequenced material: CD4+ T cells sorted from blood, taken at week 24, from a patient treated with tofacitinib. This clonotype originated in a human donor with alopecia areata.

This chain's CDR3 is CASSFSITYEQYF. The CDR3 coding sequence is TGCGCCAGCAGCTTCTCGATTACCTACGAGCAGTACTTC. The chain links TRBV5-1 to TRBJ2-7; D call uncertain. The V and J ends lost 2 bases and 2 bases respectively, with 8 bases between them. Germline CDR1 reads SGHRS; CDR2 reads YFSETQ. The CDR3 is 13 amino acids.